The entry below gives a single T cell receptor (beta chain) sequence along with its context. Clones were read by immunoSEQ multiplex PCR, and TCRdb kept only the in-frame ones, dropping some. This sample yields tens of thousands of clones, of which 90% to 95% are seen a single time; more than 10% belongs to the top ten. The entry originates in a study of control samples from healthy donors and cancer patients. CDR1 and CDR2 (germline): LNHDA, SQIVND (reference sequence). Losses at the gene ends were 5 bases for V and 4 bases for J; bases not matched to a gene: 7. This CDR3 comprises 16 residues. Sequencing used PBMCs. V is TRBV19 and J is TRBJ2-6; 8 nucleotides line up with TRBD2. This TCR was recovered from a middle-aged man with lung cancer. The DNA of the CDR3 is TGTGCCAGTAGTCCCCGGGGGGGGTCCGGGGCCAACGTCCTGACTTTC. Protein product: CASSPRGGSGANVLTF.